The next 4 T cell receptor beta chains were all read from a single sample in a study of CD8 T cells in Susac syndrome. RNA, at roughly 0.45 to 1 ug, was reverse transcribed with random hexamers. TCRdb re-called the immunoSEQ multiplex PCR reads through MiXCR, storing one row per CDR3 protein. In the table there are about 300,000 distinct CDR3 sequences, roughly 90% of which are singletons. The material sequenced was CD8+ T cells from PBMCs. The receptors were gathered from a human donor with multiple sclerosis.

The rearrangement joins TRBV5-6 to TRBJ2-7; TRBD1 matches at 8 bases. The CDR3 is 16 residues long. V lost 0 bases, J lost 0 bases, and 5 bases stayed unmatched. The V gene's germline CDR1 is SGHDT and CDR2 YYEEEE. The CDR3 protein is CASSLGVTGASYEQYF. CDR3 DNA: TGTGCCAGCAGCTTGGGAGTGACAGGGGCCTCCTACGAGCAGTACTTC.

For the CDR3, the DNA is TGCAGTGATTTCGGTTACAGTCACAATGAGCAGTTCTTC. Its protein product is CSDFGYSHNEQFF. This chain links TRBV29-1 with TRBJ2-1; no definite D call. The CDR3 loop spans 13 amino acids. Per germline, CDR1 SQVTM and CDR2 ANQGSEA.

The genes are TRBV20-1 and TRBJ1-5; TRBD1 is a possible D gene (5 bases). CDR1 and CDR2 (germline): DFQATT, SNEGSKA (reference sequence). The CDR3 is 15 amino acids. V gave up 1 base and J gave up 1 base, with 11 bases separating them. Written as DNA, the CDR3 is TGCAGTGCTAGAGGGGGGGAGCGCAGCAATCAGCCCCAGCATTTT. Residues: CSARGGERSNQPQHF.

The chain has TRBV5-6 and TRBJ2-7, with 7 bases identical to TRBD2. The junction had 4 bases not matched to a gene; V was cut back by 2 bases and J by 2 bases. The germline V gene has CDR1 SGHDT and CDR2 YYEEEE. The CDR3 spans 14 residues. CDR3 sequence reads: CASSFRTSTYEQYF. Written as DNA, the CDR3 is TGTGCCAGCAGCTTTAGGACTAGTACCTACGAGCAGTACTTC.